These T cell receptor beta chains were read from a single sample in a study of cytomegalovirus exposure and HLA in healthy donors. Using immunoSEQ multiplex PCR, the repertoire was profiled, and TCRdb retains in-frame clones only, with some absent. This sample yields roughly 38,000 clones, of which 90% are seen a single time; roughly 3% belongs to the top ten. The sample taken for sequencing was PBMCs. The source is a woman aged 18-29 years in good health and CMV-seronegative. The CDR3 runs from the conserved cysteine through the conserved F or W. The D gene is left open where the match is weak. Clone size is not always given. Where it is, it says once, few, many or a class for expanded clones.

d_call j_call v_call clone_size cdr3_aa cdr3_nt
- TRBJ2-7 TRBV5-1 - CASSLRGYEQYF TGCGCCAGCAGCTTGCGGGGCTACGAGCAGTACTTC
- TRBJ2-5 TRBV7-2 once CASSPNWGPVETQYF TGTGCCAGCAGCCCCAATTGGGGGCCTGTTGAGACCCAGTACTTC
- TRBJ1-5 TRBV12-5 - CASGQDSIQPQHF TGTGCTAGTGGTCAGGACAGTATTCAGCCCCAGCATTTT
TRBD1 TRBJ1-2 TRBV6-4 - CASSPGQEAYGYTF TGTGCCAGCAGTCCGGGACAGGAGGCCTATGGCTACACCTTC
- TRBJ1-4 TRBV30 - CAVSPGGYEKLFF TGTGCCGTCTCCCCAGGAGGTTATGAAAAACTGTTTTTT
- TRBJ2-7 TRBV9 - CASSVAGGTYEQYF TGTGCCAGCAGCGTAGCTGGGGGGACCTACGAGCAGTACTTC
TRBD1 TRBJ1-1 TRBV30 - CAWTWTGGNTEAFF TGTGCCTGGACATGGACAGGGGGGAACACTGAAGCTTTCTTT
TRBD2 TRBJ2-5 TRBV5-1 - CASSLDGAGDQETQYF TGCGCCAGCAGCTTGGACGGTGCGGGAGACCAAGAGACCCAGTACTTC
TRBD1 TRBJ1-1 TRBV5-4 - CASSPPGGNTEAFF TGTGCCAGCAGCCCACCAGGGGGGAACACTGAAGCTTTCTTT
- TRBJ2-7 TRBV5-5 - CASSLGGGEQYF TGTGCCAGCAGCTTGGGAGGGGGCGAGCAGTACTTC